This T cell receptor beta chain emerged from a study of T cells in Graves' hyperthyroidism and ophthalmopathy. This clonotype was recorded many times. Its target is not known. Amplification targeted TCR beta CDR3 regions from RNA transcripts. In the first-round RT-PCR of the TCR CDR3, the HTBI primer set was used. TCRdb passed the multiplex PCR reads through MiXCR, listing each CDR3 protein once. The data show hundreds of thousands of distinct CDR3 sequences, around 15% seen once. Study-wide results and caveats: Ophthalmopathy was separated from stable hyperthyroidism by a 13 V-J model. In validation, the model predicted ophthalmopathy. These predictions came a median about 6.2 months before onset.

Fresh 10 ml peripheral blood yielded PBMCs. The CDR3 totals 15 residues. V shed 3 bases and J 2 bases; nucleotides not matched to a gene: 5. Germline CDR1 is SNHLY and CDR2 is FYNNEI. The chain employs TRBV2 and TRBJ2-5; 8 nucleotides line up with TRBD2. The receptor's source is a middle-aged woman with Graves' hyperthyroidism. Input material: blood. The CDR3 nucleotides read TGTGCCAGCAGTGACCCGGGACTAGGGCAAGAGACCCAGTACTTC. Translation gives CASSDPGLGQETQYF.